A single sample is the source of the 20 T cell receptor beta chains below, sequenced in a study of beta chain features in type 1 diabetes. cDNA synthesis used the whole RNA isolate, giving expressed TCRB sequences. Assay used: immunoSEQ multiplex PCR; TCRdb lists only in-frame clones, some missing. The sample consists of roughly 240,000 clones, 68% of them appearing once. The sample was naive CD4+ T cells from blood. These receptor sequences come from a man aged 25 to 45 in good health.

The V gene is TRBV14, the J gene TRBJ2-3; D may be TRBD2 (5 bases). Deletions cut 4 bases from V and 6 bases from J, with 17 bases between. The CDR3 sequence is 15 residues long. CDR1 is SGHDN, CDR2 FVKESK, per germline. CDR3 nucleotides: TGTGCCAGCAGCCGGCGGACTGGCTCGGGGGATACGCAGTATTTT. Translation gives CASSRRTGSGDTQYF.

This sequence joins TRBV5-6 and TRBJ2-5, with 9 bases matching TRBD1. Germline lookup yields CDR1 SGHDT and CDR2 YYEEEE. The CDR3 extends over 16 amino acids. Unmatched junction bases numbered 9, after V lost 2 bases and J lost 4 bases. CDR3 nucleotides: TGTGCCAGCAGCTTAGGGACAGGGATGTTAGGAGAGACCCAGTACTTC. Amino acids: CASSLGTGMLGETQYF.

This chain links TRBV7-2 with TRBJ2-6, with D possibly TRBD1 on 6 matching bases. Between the trimmed V and J ends, which lost 4 bases and 2 bases, there was a span of 9 bases. Germline CDR1 SGHTA, CDR2 FQGNSA. CDR3 length: 15 residues. The CDR3 region is CASSSTGTGANVLTF. The CDR3 DNA reads TGTGCCAGCAGCTCCACAGGGACTGGGGCCAACGTCCTGACTTTC.

This CDR3 reads CASSSTWTARVNEQFF. The DNA of the CDR3 is TGTGCCAGCAGTTCAACTTGGACAGCAAGAGTCAATGAGCAGTTCTTC. This sequence joins TRBV28 and TRBJ2-1, with D tentatively TRBD1 (6 bases). V shed 4 bases and J shed 6 bases, with 19 bases lying between them. The CDR3 has 16 residues. CDR1 is MDHEN, CDR2 SYDVKM, per germline.

This clone occurred a few times. The rearrangement links TRBV29-1 to TRBJ2-3, with D perhaps TRBD1 (6 bases). Germline values: CDR1 SQVTM, CDR2 ANQGSEA. The CDR3 totals 14 residues. V was trimmed by 6 bases and J by 4 bases, leaving 17 bases between them. The CDR3 loop reads CSVRSLYRADTQYF. The CDR3 DNA reads as TGCAGCGTCAGGTCCCTGTACAGGGCAGATACGCAGTATTTT.

The rearrangement links TRBV10-3 to TRBJ2-5; a weak D match, TRBD1 (6 bases). V was shortened by 9 bases and J by 1 base, with 15 bases between the two germline ends. Germline lookup yields CDR1 ENHRY and CDR2 SYGVKD. CDR3 length: 14 residues. CDR3 protein: CAIGGRAAQETQYF. The CDR3 bases are TGTGCCATTGGGGGCCGGGCAGCCCAAGAGACCCAGTACTTC.

The chain carries TRBV15 and TRBJ1-6, with D perhaps matching TRBD1 (5 bases). V lost 3 bases and J 8 bases, leaving 11 bases between the germline ends. The CDR3 has 14 amino acids. Germline lookup yields CDR1 LNHNV and CDR2 YYDKDF (reference sequence). For the CDR3, the DNA is TGTGCCACCAGCAGCCGGGACGGGGATTCACCCCTCCACTTT. Translation: CATSSRDGDSPLHF. Full variable domain (remainder filled in from reference TRBV15 and TRBJ1-6): DAMVIQNPRYQVTQFGKPVTLSCSQTLNHNVMYWYQQKSSQAPKLLFHYYDKDFNNEADTPDNFQSRRPNTSFCFLDIRSPGLGDTAMYLCATSSRDGDSPLHFGNGTRLTVT.

This clone was seen more than once but under ten times. The genes are TRBV29-1 and TRBJ2-7, with 7 positions matching TRBD2. The CDR3 loop spans 14 amino acids. V was clipped by 3 bases and J by 2 bases; unmatched bases: 7. Germline V CDR1 and CDR2: SQVTM, ANQGSEA. DNA for the CDR3: TGCAGCGTTGAGTCGAGCGGGGAGCCCTACGAGCAGTACTTC. Residues: CSVESSGEPYEQYF.

This sequence joins TRBV30 and TRBJ1-1; D remains ambiguous. V gave up 2 bases and J gave up 2 bases, with 9 bases separating them. Germline V gene data show CDR1 as GTSNPN and CDR2 as SVGIG (reference sequence). The CDR3 sequence is 13 residues long. The CDR3 nucleotides read TGTGCCTGGAGTCCAGACTTCAACACTGAAGCTTTCTTT. Encoded protein: CAWSPDFNTEAFF.

V usage is TRBV30 and J usage is TRBJ1-6, with 7 positions matching TRBD1. Trimming took 4 bases from V and 10 from J; bases not matched to a gene: 7. Germline loops: CDR1 GTSNPN, CDR2 SVGIG (reference sequence). CDR3 length equals 13 residues. The CDR3 loop reads CAWNPEGASPLHF. The CDR3, as DNA: TGTGCCTGGAACCCAGAGGGGGCATCACCCCTCCACTTT.

DNA for the CDR3: TGCAGCGTTGAGACAATAGGGGCGATCTTGGGGAACACTGAAGCTTTCTTT. Translating gives CSVETIGAILGNTEAFF. The rearrangement uses TRBV29-1 and TRBJ1-1; D is possibly TRBD1 (5 bases). CDR1 and CDR2 (germline): SQVTM, ANQGSEA. Between the trimmed V and J ends, which lost 3 bases and 1 base, there was a span of 21 bases. CDR3 size: 17 residues. The whole variable domain, remainder taken from reference TRBV29-1 and TRBJ1-1, is SAVISQKPSRDICQRGTSLTIQCQVDSQVTMMFWYRQQPGQSLTLIATANQGSEATYESGFVIDKFPISRPNLTFSTLTVSNMSPEDSSIYLCSVETIGAILGNTEAFFGQGTRLTVV.

The rearrangement uses TRBV7-2 and TRBJ2-1; a weak D match, TRBD2 (7 bases). Looked up from germline, CDR1 is SGHTA and CDR2 is FQGNSA. This CDR3 contains 15 residues. V was trimmed by 5 bases and J by 5 bases, leaving 16 bases between them. The CDR3 DNA reads TGTGCCAGCAGCCCCTCCGGGGGGCCAAACAATGAGCAGTTCTTC. Amino acid sequence: CASSPSGGPNNEQFF.

This rearrangement joins TRBV30 to TRBJ1-2, with D tentatively TRBD1 (6 bases). Deletions cut 5 bases from V and 6 bases from J, with 13 bases between. CDR3 length: 12 amino acids. Germline V gene lookup returns CDR1 GTSNPN and CDR2 SVGIG (reference sequence). The DNA of the CDR3 is TGTGCCTGGGAGAGGGAGGGGGATGGCTACACCTTC. Its protein is CAWEREGDGYTF.

The rearrangement joins TRBV7-6 to TRBJ2-2; 10 bases align to TRBD2. Germline assignment: CDR1 SGHVS and CDR2 FNYEAQ. The CDR3 has 16 amino acids. V lost 0 bases, J lost 8 bases, and 6 bases stayed unmatched. The CDR3 spells CASSLALLAGAGELFF. The CDR3, as DNA: TGTGCCAGCAGCTTAGCGCTCCTAGCGGGAGCGGGGGAGCTGTTTTTT.

As for this clone: Other nucleotide sequences from this sample produce the same CDR3. The chain recombines TRBV6-5 with TRBJ2-5, with D possibly being TRBD1 or TRBD2 (6 bases each). This CDR3 has 13 amino acids. With 2 bases removed from V and 5 bases from J, the gap between germline ends came to 9 bases. Germline-derived CDR1 and CDR2 are MNHEY and SVGAGI. The CDR3 DNA reads TGTGCCAGCAGTTACGGGGGGCCGGAGACCCAGTACTTC. Its protein is CASSYGGPETQYF.

The chain carries TRBV5-6 and TRBJ2-7; the match to TRBD2 covers 8 bases. V lost 0 bases to trimming and J lost 4 bases; unmatched junction nucleotides: 9. Germline values: CDR1 SGHDT, CDR2 YYEEEE. The CDR3 is 16 residues long. The CDR3 loop is CASSLGQRERRYEQYF. The CDR3 DNA is TGTGCCAGCAGCTTGGGGCAGCGGGAGAGGAGATACGAGCAGTACTTC.

The CDR3: CASSQETASYNEQFF. The CDR3, as DNA: TGCGCCAGCAGCCAAGAAACTGCCTCCTACAATGAGCAGTTCTTC. The rearrangement joins TRBV4-3 to TRBJ2-1; D remains ambiguous. The V gene's germline CDR1 is LGHNA and CDR2 YSLEER. Trimming stripped 0 bases from V and 0 bases from J, with 6 bases between. The CDR3 has 15 amino acids.

The V gene is TRBV30, the J gene TRBJ1-6; D might be TRBD1 (5 bases). Per germline, CDR1 GTSNPN and CDR2 SVGIG (reference sequence). Trimming shortened V by 0 bases and J by 5 bases, and 11 bases separated the two germline ends. The CDR3 is 15 residues long. CDR3 sequence: CAWSVGGTDNSPLHF. CDR3 coding DNA: TGTGCCTGGAGTGTAGGCGGGACGGATAATTCACCCCTCCACTTT.

This sequence joins TRBV5-1 and TRBJ2-2; D is unclear. The CDR3 runs to 14 residues. Germline V gives CDR1 SGHRS, CDR2 YFSETQ. V was trimmed by 5 bases and J by 4 bases, leaving 12 bases between them. The CDR3 region has the DNA TGCGCCAGCAGAGGAGATACGGCCACCGGGGAGCTGTTTTTT. This gives the protein CASRGDTATGELFF.

There are a few counts of this clone. The chain uses TRBV4-2 and TRBJ2-5, with D possibly being TRBD2 (6 bases). The germline V gene encodes CDR1 LGHNA and CDR2 YNFKEQ. CDR3 length: 15 amino acids. V dropped 1 base and J dropped 2 bases, with 11 bases sitting between them. The CDR3 loop reads CASSQGTNLQETQYF. The CDR3 DNA reads as TGTGCCAGCAGCCAAGGGACTAACTTACAAGAGACCCAGTACTTC.